This T cell receptor (beta chain) was identified during a study of OX40 agonist ivuxolimab in advanced cancers. Study summary: Given to patients was ivuxolimab, an agonistic anti-OX40 (CD134) antibody. Head and neck, renal cell, melanoma or hepatocellular carcinoma were the cancers that dose-escalation patients had.

Measured with immunoSEQ multiplex PCR; TCRdb has only the in-frame clones, and not every one. The table includes 20,000 to 30,000 clones, almost 80% detected once. Autoimmune disease history or systemic immunosuppression excluded patients. This TCR was sampled from an adult with an advanced solid tumor such as melanoma, head and neck, liver or kidney cancer. Specimen: CD4+ or CD8+ T cells sorted from blood, collected in a trial of the OX40 agonist ivuxolimab.

The CDR3 loop reads CAWSGTLADTQYF. As DNA, the CDR3 is TGTGCCTGGAGTGGGACGCTTGCAGATACGCAGTATTTT. The chain has TRBV30 and TRBJ2-3; D not certain. The CDR3 runs to 13 residues. The ends were cut back, 1 base at V and 4 bases at J, with 9 bases in the middle. Germline V gene data show CDR1 as GTSNPN and CDR2 as SVGIG (reference sequence).